This T cell receptor beta chain came from a study of CD8+ T cells in alopecia areata. Whole-study results and caveats: Lesional scalp, especially alopecia totalis/universalis, showed higher clonality than normal scalp.

Investigators isolated RNA and reverse transcribed it into cDNA to act as the sequencing template. Libraries were prepared by immunoSEQ multiplex PCR; TCRdb keeps only in-frame clonotypes and omits some of them. This sample yields tens of thousands of clones, of which about 60% are seen a single time; almost 40% belongs to the top ten. The CDR3 has 13 residues. With 5 bases clipped from V and 8 bases from J, the junction kept 8 bases outside the gene matches. Germline CDR1 and CDR2: SGHVS and FQNEAQ. With regard to this clone: Antigen: not known.

This clonotype was obtained from a human donor with alopecia areata. The V call is TRBV7-8, the J call TRBJ1-1, with TRBD1 matching 7 bases. Sequencing was carried out using NKG2D-high CD8+ T cells sorted from blood. The CDR3 reads CASSPRRDREAFF. CDR3 sequence (DNA): TGTGCCAGCAGCCCCCGCCGGGACAGAGAAGCTTTCTTT.